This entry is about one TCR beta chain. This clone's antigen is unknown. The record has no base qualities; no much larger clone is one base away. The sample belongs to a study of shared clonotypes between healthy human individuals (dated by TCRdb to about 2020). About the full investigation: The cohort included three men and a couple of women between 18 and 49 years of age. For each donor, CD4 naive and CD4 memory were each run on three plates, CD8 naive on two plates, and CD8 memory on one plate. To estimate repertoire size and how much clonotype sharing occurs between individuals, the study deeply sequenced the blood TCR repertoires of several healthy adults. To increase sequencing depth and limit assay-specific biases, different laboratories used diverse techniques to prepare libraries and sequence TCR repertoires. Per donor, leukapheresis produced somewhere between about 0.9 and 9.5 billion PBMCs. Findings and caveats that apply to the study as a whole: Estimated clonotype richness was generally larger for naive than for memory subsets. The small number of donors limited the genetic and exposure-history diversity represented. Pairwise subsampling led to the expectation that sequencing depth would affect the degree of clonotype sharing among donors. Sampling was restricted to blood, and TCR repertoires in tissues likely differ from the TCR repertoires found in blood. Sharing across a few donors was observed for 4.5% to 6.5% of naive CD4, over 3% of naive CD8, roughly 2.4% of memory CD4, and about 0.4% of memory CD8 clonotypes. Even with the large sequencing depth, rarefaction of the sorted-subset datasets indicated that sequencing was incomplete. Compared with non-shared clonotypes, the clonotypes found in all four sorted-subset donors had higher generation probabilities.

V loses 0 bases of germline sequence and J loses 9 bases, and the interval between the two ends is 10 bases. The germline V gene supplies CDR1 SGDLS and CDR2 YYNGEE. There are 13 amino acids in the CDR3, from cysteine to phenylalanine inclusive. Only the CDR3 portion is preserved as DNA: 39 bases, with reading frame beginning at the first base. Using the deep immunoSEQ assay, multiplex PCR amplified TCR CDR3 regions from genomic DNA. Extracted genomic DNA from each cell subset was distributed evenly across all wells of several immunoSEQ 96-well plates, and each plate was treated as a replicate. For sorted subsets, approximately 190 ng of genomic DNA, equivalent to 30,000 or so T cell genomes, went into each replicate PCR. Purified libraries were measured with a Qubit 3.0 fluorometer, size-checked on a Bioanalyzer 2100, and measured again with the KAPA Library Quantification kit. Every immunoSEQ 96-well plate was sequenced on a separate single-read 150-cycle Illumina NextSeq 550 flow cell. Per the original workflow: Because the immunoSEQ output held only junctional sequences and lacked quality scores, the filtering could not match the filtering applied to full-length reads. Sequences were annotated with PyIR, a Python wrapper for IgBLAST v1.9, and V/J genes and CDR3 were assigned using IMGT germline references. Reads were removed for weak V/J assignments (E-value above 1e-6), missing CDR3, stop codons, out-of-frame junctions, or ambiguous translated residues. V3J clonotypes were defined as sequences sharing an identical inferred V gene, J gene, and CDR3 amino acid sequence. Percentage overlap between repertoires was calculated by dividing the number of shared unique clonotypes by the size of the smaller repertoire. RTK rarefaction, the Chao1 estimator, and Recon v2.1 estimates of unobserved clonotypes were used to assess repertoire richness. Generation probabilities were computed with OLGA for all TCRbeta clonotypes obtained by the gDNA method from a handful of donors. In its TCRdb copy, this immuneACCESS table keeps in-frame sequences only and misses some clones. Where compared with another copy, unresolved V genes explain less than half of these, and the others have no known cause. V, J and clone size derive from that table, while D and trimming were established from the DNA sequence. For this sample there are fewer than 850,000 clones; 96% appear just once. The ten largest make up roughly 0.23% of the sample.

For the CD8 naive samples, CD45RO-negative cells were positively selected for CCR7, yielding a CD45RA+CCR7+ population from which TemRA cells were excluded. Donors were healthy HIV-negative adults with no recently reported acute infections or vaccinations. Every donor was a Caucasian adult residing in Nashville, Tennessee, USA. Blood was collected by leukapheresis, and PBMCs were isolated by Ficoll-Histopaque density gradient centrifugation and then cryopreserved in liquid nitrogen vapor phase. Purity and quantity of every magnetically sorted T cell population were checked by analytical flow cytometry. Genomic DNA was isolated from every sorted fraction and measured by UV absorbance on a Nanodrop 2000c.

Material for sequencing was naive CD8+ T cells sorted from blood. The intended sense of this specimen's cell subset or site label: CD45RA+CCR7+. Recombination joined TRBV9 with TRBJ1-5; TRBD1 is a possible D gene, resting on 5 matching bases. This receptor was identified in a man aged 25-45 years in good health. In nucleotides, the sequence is TGTGCCAGCAGCGTAGGCGGGGGAGGGCCCCAGCATTTT. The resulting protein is CASSVGGGGPQHF. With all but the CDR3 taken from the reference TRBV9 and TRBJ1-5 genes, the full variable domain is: DSGVTQTPKHLITATGQRVTLRCSPRSGDLSVYWYQQSLDQGLQFLIQYYNGEERAKGNILERFSAQQFPDLHSELNLSSLELGDSALYFCASSVGGGGPQHFGDGTRLSIL.